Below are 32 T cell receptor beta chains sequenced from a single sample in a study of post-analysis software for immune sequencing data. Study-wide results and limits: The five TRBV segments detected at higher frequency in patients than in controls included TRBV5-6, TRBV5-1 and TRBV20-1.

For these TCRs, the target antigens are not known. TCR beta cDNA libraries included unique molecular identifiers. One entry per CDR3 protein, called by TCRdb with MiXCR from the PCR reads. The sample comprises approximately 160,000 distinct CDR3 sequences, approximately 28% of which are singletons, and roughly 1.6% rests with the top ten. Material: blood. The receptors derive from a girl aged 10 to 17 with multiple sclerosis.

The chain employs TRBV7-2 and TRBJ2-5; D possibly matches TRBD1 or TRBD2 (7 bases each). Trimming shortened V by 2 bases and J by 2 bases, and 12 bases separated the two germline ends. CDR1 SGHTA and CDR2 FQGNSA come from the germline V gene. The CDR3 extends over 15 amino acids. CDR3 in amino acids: CASSLQGGSQETQYF. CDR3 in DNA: TGTGCCAGCAGCTTACAGGGGGGGAGTCAAGAGACCCAGTACTTC.

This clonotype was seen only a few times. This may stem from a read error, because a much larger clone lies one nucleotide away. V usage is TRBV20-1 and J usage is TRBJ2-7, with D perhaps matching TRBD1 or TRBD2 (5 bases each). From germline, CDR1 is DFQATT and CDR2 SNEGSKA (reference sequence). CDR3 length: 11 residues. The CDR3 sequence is CRAWDGNEQYF. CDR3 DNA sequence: TGCAGGGCTTGGGACGGAAACGAGCAGTACTTC.

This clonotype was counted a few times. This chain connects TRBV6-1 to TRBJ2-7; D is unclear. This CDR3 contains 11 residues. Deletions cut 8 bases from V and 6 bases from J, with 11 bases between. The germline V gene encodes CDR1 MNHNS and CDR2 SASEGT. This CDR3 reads CASRVAPEQYF. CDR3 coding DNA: TGTGCCAGCCGGGTAGCTCCCGAGCAGTACTTC.

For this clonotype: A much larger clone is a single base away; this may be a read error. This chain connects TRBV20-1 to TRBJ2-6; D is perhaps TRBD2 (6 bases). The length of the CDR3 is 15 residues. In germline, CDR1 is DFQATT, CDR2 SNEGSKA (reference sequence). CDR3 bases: TGCAGTGCTAGAGTAGGCGGGGCTGGGGCCAACGTCCAGACTTTC. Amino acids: CSARVGGAGANVQTF.

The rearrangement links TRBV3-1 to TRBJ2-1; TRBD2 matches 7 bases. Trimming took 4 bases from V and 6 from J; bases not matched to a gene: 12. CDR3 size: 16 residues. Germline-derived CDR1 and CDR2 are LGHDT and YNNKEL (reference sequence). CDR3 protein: CASSRLQGGSPNEQFF. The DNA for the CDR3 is TGTGCCAGCAGCCGGCTCCAGGGCGGGAGTCCCAATGAGCAGTTCTTC.

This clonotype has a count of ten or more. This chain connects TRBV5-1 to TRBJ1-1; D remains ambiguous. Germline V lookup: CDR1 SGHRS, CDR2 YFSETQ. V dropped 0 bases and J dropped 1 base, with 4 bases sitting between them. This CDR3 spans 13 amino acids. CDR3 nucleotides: TGCGCCAGCAGCTTGGGGGAGAACACTGAAGCTTTCTTT. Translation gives CASSLGENTEAFF.

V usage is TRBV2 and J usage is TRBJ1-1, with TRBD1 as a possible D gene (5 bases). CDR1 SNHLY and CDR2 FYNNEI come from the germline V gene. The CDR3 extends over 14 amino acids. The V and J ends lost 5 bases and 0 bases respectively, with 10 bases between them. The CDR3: CASSRQLMNTEAFF. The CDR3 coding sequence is TGTGCCAGCAGTCGACAGCTCATGAACACTGAAGCTTTCTTT.

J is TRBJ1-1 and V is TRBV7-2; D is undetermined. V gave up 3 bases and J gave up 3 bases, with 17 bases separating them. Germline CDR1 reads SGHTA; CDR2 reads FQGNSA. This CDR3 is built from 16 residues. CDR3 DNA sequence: TGTGCCAGCAGCTTTTACGGGCGAGGTCGGGACACTGAAGCTTTCTTT. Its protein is CASSFYGRGRDTEAFF.

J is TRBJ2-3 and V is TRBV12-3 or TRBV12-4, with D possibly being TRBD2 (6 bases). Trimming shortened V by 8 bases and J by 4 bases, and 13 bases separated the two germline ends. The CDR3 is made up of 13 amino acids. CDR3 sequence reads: CASGGSSADTQYF. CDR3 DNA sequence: TGTGCCAGCGGAGGATCTAGCGCAGATACGCAGTATTTT.

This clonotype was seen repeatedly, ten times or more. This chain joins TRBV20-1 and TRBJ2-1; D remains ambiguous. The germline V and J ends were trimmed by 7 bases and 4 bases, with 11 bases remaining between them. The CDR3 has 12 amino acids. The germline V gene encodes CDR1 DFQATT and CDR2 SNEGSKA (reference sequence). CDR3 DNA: TGCAGTGGGATGGTTTCGTACAATGAGCAGTTCTTC. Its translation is CSGMVSYNEQFF.

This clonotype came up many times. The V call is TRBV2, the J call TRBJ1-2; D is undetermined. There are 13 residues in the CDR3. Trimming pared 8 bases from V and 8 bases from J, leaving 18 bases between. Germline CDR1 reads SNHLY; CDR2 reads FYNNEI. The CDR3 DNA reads TGTGCCAGCGACCGGGAGCCCCCGGGCGGCTACACCTTC. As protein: CASDREPPGGYTF.

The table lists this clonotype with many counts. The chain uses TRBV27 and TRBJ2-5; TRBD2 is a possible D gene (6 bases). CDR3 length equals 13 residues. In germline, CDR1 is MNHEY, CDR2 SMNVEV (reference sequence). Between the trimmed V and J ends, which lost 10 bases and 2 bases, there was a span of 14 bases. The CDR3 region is CAITGAAQETQYF. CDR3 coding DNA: TGTGCCATCACGGGAGCCGCTCAAGAGACCCAGTACTTC.

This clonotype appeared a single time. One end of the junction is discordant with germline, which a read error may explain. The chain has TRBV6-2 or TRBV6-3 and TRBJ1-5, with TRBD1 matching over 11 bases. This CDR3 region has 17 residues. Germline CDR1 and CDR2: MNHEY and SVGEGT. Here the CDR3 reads CVSIGERTGGANQPQHF. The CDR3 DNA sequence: TGCGTCAGCATCGGGGAAAGGACAGGGGGCGCCAACCAGCCCCAGCATTTT.

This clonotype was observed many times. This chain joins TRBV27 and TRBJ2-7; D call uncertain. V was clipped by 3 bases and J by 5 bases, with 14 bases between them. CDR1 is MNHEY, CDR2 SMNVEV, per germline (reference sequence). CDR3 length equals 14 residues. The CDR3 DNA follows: TGTGCCAGCAGTTTTGGCGGTGGTGTTAACGAGCAGTACTTC. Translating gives CASSFGGGVNEQYF.

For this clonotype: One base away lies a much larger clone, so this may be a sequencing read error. CDR3 in DNA: TGCGCCGGCAGCCACCCCGGGGGAGAGACCCAGTACTTC. It yields the protein CAGSHPGGETQYF. The V call is TRBV4-1, the J call TRBJ2-7, with D possibly TRBD2 on 6 matching bases. The DNA end lines up better with TRBJ2-5; the J call may be wrong. Germline V gene sequence: CDR1 MGHRA, CDR2 YSYEKL. The CDR3 contains 13 residues.

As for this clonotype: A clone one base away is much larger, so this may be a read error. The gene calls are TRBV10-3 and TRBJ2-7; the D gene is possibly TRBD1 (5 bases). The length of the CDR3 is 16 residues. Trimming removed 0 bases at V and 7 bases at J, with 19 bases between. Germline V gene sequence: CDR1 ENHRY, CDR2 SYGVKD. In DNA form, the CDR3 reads TGTGCCATCAGTGAGTCGAAGGGGTGGACCTACAATGAGCAGTACTTC. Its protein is CAISESKGWTYNEQYF.

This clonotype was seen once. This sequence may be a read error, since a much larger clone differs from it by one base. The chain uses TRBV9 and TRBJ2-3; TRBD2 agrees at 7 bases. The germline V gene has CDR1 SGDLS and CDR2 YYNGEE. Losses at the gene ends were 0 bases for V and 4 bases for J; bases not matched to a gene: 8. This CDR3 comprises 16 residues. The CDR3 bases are TGTGCCAGCAGCGTAGTTGCCGGGAGGAGGCCAGATACGCAGTATTTT. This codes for CASSVVAGRRPDTQYF.

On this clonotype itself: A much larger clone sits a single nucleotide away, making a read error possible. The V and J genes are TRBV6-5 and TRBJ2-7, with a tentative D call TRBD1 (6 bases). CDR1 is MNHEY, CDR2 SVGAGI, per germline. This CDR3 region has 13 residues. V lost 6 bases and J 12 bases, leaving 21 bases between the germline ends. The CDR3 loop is CASRSGAGETRYF. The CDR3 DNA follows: TGTGCCAGCAGATCAGGGGCCGGGGAGACCCGGTACTTC.

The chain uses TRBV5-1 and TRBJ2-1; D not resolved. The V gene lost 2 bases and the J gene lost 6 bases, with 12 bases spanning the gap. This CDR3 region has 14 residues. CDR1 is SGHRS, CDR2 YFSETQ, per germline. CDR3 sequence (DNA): TGCGCCAGCAGCTTCCACCCGACGACCAATGAGCAGTTCTTC. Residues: CASSFHPTTNEQFF.

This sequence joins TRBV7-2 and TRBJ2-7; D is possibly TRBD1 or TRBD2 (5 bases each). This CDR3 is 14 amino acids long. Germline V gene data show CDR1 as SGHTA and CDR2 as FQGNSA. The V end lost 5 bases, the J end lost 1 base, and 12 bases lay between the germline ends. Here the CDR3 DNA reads TGTGCCAGCAGCGACCGGTGGGGGTCCTACGAGCAGTACTTC. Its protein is CASSDRWGSYEQYF.

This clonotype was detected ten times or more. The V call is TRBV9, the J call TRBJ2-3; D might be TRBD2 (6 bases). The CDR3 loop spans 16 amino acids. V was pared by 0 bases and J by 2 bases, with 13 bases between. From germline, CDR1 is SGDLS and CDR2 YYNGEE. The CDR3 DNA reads TGTGCCAGCAGCGTAGGGGTTAGCGGAAACACAGATACGCAGTATTTT. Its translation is CASSVGVSGNTDTQYF.

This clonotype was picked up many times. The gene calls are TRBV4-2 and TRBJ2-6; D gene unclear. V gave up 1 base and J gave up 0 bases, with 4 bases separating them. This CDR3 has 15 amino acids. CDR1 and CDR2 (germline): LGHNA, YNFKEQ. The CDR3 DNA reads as TGTGCCAGCAGCCAAGTCCGCTCTGGGGCCAACGTCCTGACTTTC. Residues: CASSQVRSGANVLTF.

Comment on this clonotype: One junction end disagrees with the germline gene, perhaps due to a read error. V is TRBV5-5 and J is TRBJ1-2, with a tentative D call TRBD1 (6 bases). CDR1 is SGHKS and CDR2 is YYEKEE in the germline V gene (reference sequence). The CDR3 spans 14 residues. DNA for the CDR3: TGTGCCAGCAGCTTGGGACAGGACAACTATGGCTGCACCTTC. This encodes CASSLGQDNYGCTF. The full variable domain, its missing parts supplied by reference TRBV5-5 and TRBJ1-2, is DAGVTQSPTHLIKTRGQQVTLRCSPISGHKSVSWYQQVLGQGPQFIFQYYEKEERGRGNFPDRFSARQFPNYSSELNVNALLLGDSALYLCASSLGQDNYGCTFGSGTRLTVV.

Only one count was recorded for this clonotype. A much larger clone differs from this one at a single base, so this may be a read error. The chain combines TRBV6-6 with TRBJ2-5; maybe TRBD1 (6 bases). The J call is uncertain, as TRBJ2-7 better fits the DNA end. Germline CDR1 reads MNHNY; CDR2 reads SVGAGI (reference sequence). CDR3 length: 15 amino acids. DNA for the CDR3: TGTGCCAGCAGTTACCCATCGAGGGGGACCTACGAGCAGTACTTC. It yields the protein CASSYPSRGTYEQYF.

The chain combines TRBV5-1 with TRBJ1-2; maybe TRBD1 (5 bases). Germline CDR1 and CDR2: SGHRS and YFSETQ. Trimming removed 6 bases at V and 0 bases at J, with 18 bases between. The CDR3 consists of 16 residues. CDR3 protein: CASTSESAGPNYGYTF. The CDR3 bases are TGCGCCAGCACTTCTGAGTCGGCAGGGCCTAACTATGGCTACACCTTC.

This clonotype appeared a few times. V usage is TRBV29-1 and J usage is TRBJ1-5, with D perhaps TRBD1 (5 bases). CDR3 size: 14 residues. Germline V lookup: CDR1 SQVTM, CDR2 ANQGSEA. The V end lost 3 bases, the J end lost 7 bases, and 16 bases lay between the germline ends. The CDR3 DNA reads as TGCAGCGTTGATCCGGGGGAGGGGCGGCAGCCCCAGCATTTT. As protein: CSVDPGEGRQPQHF.

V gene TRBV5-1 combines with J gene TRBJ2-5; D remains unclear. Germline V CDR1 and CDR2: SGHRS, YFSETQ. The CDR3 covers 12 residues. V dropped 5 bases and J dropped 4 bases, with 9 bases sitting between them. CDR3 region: CASSPPGETQYF. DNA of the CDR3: TGCGCCAGCAGTCCTCCCGGAGAGACCCAGTACTTC.

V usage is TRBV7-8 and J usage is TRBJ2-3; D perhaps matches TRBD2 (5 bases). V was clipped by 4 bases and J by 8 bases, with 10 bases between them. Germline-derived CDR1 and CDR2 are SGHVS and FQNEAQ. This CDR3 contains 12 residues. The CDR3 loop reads CASSWELGTQYF. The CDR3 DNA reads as TGTGCCAGCAGCTGGGAACTAGGTACGCAGTATTTT.

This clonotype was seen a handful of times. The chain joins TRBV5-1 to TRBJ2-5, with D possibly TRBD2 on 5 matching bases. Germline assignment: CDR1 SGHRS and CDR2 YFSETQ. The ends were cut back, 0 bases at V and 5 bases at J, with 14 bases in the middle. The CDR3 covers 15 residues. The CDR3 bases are TGCGCCAGCAGCTTGGTACCGGGCGGCGGGGAGACCCAGTACTTC. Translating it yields CASSLVPGGGETQYF.

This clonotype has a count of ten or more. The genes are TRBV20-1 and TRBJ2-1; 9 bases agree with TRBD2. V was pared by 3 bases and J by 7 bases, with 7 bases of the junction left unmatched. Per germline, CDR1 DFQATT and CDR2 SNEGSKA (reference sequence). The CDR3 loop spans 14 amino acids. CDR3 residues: CSARAGTSINEQFF. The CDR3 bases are TGCAGTGCTAGGGCCGGGACTAGCATAAATGAGCAGTTCTTC.

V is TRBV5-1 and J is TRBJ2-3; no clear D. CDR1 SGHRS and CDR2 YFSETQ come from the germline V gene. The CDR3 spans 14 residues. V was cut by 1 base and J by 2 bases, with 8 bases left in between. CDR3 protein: CASSLQAHTDTQYF. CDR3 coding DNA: TGCGCCAGCAGCTTGCAGGCTCACACAGATACGCAGTATTTT.

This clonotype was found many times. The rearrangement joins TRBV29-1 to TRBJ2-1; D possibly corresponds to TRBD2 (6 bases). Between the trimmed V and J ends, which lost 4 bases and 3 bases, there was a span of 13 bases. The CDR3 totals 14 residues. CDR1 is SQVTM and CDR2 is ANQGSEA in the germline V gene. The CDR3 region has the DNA TGCAGCGTTGGAGTAGCGGAGATCTACAATGAGCAGTTCTTC. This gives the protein CSVGVAEIYNEQFF.